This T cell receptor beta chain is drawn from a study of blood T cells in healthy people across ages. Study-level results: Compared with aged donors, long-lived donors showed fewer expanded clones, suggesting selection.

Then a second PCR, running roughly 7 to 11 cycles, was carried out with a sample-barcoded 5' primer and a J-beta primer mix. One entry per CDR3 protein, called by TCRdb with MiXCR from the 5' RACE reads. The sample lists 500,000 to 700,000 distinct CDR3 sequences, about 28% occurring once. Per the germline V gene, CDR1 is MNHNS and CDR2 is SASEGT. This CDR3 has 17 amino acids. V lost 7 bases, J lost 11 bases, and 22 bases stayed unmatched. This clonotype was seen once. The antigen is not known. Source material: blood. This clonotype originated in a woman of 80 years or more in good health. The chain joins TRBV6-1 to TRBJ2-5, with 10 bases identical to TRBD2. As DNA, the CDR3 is TGTGCCAGCACTCACCGTAGGAGCGGGGGGGCCAGGAATGAGCAGTACTTC. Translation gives CASTHRRSGGARNEQYF.